The rows below give T cell receptor beta chains drawn from one sample of a study of cytomegalovirus exposure and HLA in healthy donors. This table comes from immunoSEQ multiplex PCR, and its TCRdb copy is limited to in-frame clones, with some not included. Altogether more than 150,000 clones are present, approximately 82% being singletons, with the ten largest covering roughly 7.8%. The specimen sequenced was PBMCs. These receptors came from a woman between 35 and 50 years old in good health and CMV-seropositive. The conserved cysteine and the conserved F or W are not part of the CDR3 here.

cdr3_aa j_call v_call
ASRLVFLPTDTQY TRBJ2-3 TRBV6-1
ASSPNRTPTNEKLF TRBJ1-4 TRBV18
ASSLDSGFRETQY TRBJ2-5 TRBV28
ASSLSGGGRGYT TRBJ1-2 TRBV27
AISESETSTDTQY TRBJ2-3 TRBV10-3
ATSRDRPSGRSQGFYEQY TRBJ2-7 TRBV15
ASSLEALAATGELF TRBJ2-2 TRBV11-2
ASSQVIGTHYNSPLH TRBJ1-6 TRBV4-1
ASSSRQGEKLF TRBJ1-4 TRBV7-9
ASSESPGTANYGYT TRBJ1-2 TRBV25-1
ASSGQSFVETQY TRBJ2-5 TRBV28
ASSPAGGRVFYGYT TRBJ1-2 TRBV7-2
ASSLTGVGRYEQY TRBJ2-7 TRBV7-2
SVQGTASIYGYT TRBJ1-2 TRBV29-1
ASSANGLDNEQF TRBJ2-1 TRBV9
ASSYSPGDTEAF TRBJ1-1 TRBV6-5
AWGQGLMNTEAF TRBJ1-1 TRBV30
ASSMRSTGELF TRBJ2-2 TRBV6-1
ASSIDLARGDIQY TRBJ2-4 TRBV19
ASSLSPSSGSYNEQF TRBJ2-1 TRBV7-3
ASSSRQGLRQETQY TRBJ2-5 TRBV6-5
ASSSGTGGVDEQF TRBJ2-1 TRBV6-4
ASRPDRAATNEKLF TRBJ1-4 TRBV28
ASSLFRLAGNPDTQY TRBJ2-3 TRBV11-2
ASSQTGSNSPLH TRBJ1-6 TRBV23-1
ASSLSGTANYGYT TRBJ1-2 TRBV5-6
ASSLGGRNEKLF TRBJ1-4 TRBV5-1
ASSLVSTEAF TRBJ1-1 TRBV7-9
ASSIGGSQETQY TRBJ2-5 TRBV19
ASSPVGLGGTEAF TRBJ1-1 TRBV18
AIGGTGGQETQY TRBJ2-5 TRBV10-3
ASSPLPLTGIATEAF TRBJ1-1 TRBV18
ASSPGPPYEQY TRBJ2-7 TRBV2
ASSLSRQGVNQPQH TRBJ1-5 TRBV28
ASSARAGGYLRELF TRBJ2-2 TRBV6-4
ASSSGTTNTEAF TRBJ1-1 TRBV6-4
ASSFRGATNEKLF TRBJ1-4 TRBV28
ASSQDRGVTGANVLT TRBJ2-6 TRBV4-2
ASSVGGSRLYTDTQY TRBJ2-3 TRBV9
ASFRVPFGNEQF TRBJ2-1 TRBV6-6
ASSYGAGPGEQY TRBJ2-7 TRBV6-5
ASSYTYSLATNEKLF TRBJ1-4 TRBV27
ASSPGQVNQPQH TRBJ1-5 TRBV5-1
ASSLSSTANTGELF TRBJ2-2 TRBV28
ASSSSGGWAGELF TRBJ2-2 TRBV7-2
AWIPSGGSKGEQF TRBJ2-1 TRBV30